This T cell receptor (beta chain) was sequenced during a study of blood T cell repertoires in COVID-19. Study-wide context: Acute and convalescent COVID-19 specimens originated in the United States, Italy and Spain. T cells, B-cell-depleted T cells, or PBMCs supplied cDNA or gDNA.

J was trimmed by 6 bases and V by 2 bases; bases with no gene match: 5. The CDR3 extends over 15 amino acids. Looked up from germline, CDR1 is SGHRS and CDR2 is YFSETQ. Sequencing used immunoSEQ multiplex PCR; TCRdb keeps in-frame clones, though not all of them. The sample has about 150,000 clones, about 88% seen once. This clone was counted a single time. The V gene is TRBV5-1, the J gene TRBJ1-6; 7 bases map to TRBD1. Material: peripheral blood. This TCR was recovered from a woman in her 70s with acute or convalescent COVID-19. In DNA form, the CDR3 reads TGCGCCAGCAGCTTCACCGGGACAGCTAATTCACCCCTCCACTTT. Amino acids: CASSFTGTANSPLHF.